A single sample gave rise to the 2 T cell receptor beta chains below, sequenced in a study of T cell repertoires in cytomegalovirus infection (dated by TCRdb to the late 2010s). This sample was sequenced with an Illumina HiSeq 1500. TCRdb ran its own pipeline on the public reads, namely fastp trimming at Q25 and MiXCR clone calling, and kept in-frame beta chains. Each record represents a unique CDR3 protein, reported with the most common genes and DNA among its rows. Recorded for this sample are around 550,000 distinct CDR3 sequences; 26% of them occurred a single time. In total, the top ten clones hold about 12% of the sample. The sequencing sample was made of PBMCs. Receptors originate from a human donor in good health (CMV status not recorded). Some clones in this sample may be carry-over from other donors' samples.

This chain joins TRBV19 and TRBJ2-3, with no clear D. Germline CDR1 is LNHDA and CDR2 is SQIVND (reference sequence). Trimming took 7 bases from V and 2 from J, leaving 13 bases between them. The CDR3 consists of 14 residues. CDR3 in DNA: TGTGCCAGTACCGTTTCCGGAACCACAGATACGCAGTATTTT. Its protein is CASTVSGTTDTQYF.

This clonotype was counted a few times. This sequence joins TRBV20-1 and TRBJ2-1; 8 bases agree with TRBD2. Per the germline V gene, CDR1 is DFQATT and CDR2 is SNEGSKA (reference sequence). The CDR3 is made up of 15 amino acids. V shed 5 bases, J shed 5 bases, and the junction held 11 bases outside the gene matches. CDR3 region: CSAPNRLARNNEQFF. DNA of the CDR3: TGCAGTGCTCCCAACCGACTAGCGAGGAACAATGAGCAGTTCTTC.